One and the same sample provided the 27 T cell receptor beta chains below, sequenced in a study of a mutant IDH1 vaccine in newly diagnosed glioma. The assay was immunoSEQ multiplex PCR, and TCRdb's table has in-frame clones only and misses some. The sample consists of approximately 60,000 clones, roughly nine tenths of them appearing once. The time point is: week 35, safety follow-up. With topical imiquimod, each dose of the vaccine consisted of 300 ug of mutant IDH1 20-mer peptide. Antigens for these TCRs are unknown. Source: PBMCs, taken from a glioma patient whose treatment included an IDH1 peptide vaccine. These receptors were collected from a man aged 40-49 years with glioma.

The gene calls are TRBV7-9 and TRBJ2-1, with D possibly matching TRBD2 (5 bases). Germline V gives CDR1 SEHNR, CDR2 FQNEAQ (reference sequence). V lost 8 bases, J lost 0 bases, and 20 bases lay in between. The length of the CDR3 is 17 residues. The CDR3 coding sequence is TGTGCCAGCGAGTGGCTAGCAGGATTGAGCTCCTACAATGAGCAGTTCTTC. Translation: CASEWLAGLSSYNEQFF.

The chain links TRBV28 to TRBJ1-2; D gene uncertain. The CDR3 is made up of 12 amino acids. V dropped 7 bases and J dropped 2 bases, with 8 bases sitting between them. CDR1 and CDR2 (germline): MDHEN, SYDVKM. The CDR3 loop reads CASNIRNYGYTF. The CDR3 DNA reads as TGTGCCAGCAACATTCGGAACTATGGCTACACCTTC.

V usage is TRBV4-1 and J usage is TRBJ1-5, with 7 bases aligning to TRBD1. Germline loops: CDR1 MGHRA, CDR2 YSYEKL. The CDR3 totals 14 residues. V lost 4 bases and J lost 2; bases outside the gene matches: 2. In DNA, the CDR3 is TGCGCCAGCAGCCGCGGACAGGGCAATCAGCCCCAGCATTTT. Translation gives CASSRGQGNQPQHF.

This clone has a handful of counts. The V gene is TRBV5-6, the J gene TRBJ1-2, with unresolved D. Trimming shortened V by 6 bases and J by 4 bases, and 16 bases separated the two germline ends. CDR3 length equals 14 residues. Per germline, CDR1 SGHDT and CDR2 YYEEEE. The CDR3, as DNA: TGTGCCAGCACCTACCCCGGAGGGCCCTATGGCTACACCTTC. This gives the protein CASTYPGGPYGYTF.

This CDR3 is CASSLGQGGGTDTQYF. Written as DNA, the CDR3 is TGCGCCAGCAGCTTAGGACAGGGCGGGGGCACAGATACGCAGTATTTT. The V call is TRBV5-1, the J call TRBJ2-3, with TRBD1 matching over 8 bases. CDR1 and CDR2 from the germline V gene are SGHRS and YFSETQ. The CDR3 has 16 amino acids. V dropped 2 bases and J dropped 1; count of bases not matched to a gene: 6.

The chain joins TRBV5-1 to TRBJ1-5, with a tentative D call TRBD1 (6 bases). CDR1 SGHRS and CDR2 YFSETQ come from the germline V gene. Trimming removed 7 bases from V and 3 bases from J, with 14 bases in between. The CDR3 extends over 14 amino acids. The CDR3 region is CASGAGDDNQPQHF. CDR3 DNA sequence: TGCGCCAGCGGGGCAGGGGATGACAATCAGCCCCAGCATTTT. The whole variable domain, filled in from reference TRBV5-1 and TRBJ1-5, reads KAGVTQTPRYLIKTRGQQVTLSCSPISGHRSVSWYQQTPGQGLQFLFEYFSETQRNKGNFPGRFSGRQFSNSRSEMNVSTLELGDSALYLCASGAGDDNQPQHFGDGTRLSIL.

The chain carries TRBV27 and TRBJ2-2; perhaps TRBD2 as D (5 bases). The CDR3 runs to 15 residues. Trimming stripped 7 bases from V and 2 bases from J, with 14 bases between. Germline V gene data show CDR1 as MNHEY and CDR2 as SMNVEV (reference sequence). CDR3 in amino acids: CASIPSGVNTGELFF. In DNA form, the CDR3 reads TGTGCCAGCATTCCCTCCGGGGTTAACACCGGGGAGCTGTTTTTT.

The chain combines TRBV6-5 with TRBJ1-1; possibly TRBD1 for D (5 bases). The germline V gene has CDR1 MNHEY and CDR2 SVGAGI. This CDR3 has 13 amino acids. The V and J ends lost 5 bases and 4 bases respectively, with 11 bases between them. CDR3 amino acids: CASSPSRATEAFF. The CDR3 nucleotides read TGTGCCAGCAGTCCCAGCAGGGCCACTGAAGCTTTCTTT.

The CDR3 protein is CASSVGGTNSYEQYF. In DNA form, the CDR3 reads TGTGCCAGCAGCGTAGGGGGGACTAACTCCTACGAGCAGTACTTC. The genes are TRBV9 and TRBJ2-7, with 7 bases aligning to TRBD2. The CDR3 has 15 amino acids. The germline gives CDR1 SGDLS, CDR2 YYNGEE. After removal of 0 bases from V and 0 bases from J, the junction contained 3 bases not matched to a gene.

This clone was counted between two and nine times. The chain is built from TRBV6-1 and TRBJ2-7, with TRBD1 matching over 7 bases. J was trimmed by 2 bases and V by 8 bases; bases with no gene match: 9. Per germline, CDR1 MNHNS and CDR2 SASEGT. The CDR3 is made up of 14 amino acids. The CDR3 sequence is CASGGDRVPYEQYF. DNA of the CDR3: TGTGCCAGCGGGGGAGACAGGGTTCCCTACGAGCAGTACTTC.

J is TRBJ2-7 and V is TRBV19; D is unresolved. CDR1 is LNHDA and CDR2 is SQIVND in the germline V gene (reference sequence). V was clipped by 5 bases and J by 2 bases, with 22 bases between them. The CDR3 runs to 17 residues. CDR3 sequence reads: CASSPEMGKASAYEQYF. The CDR3 nucleotides read TGTGCCAGTAGTCCCGAGATGGGGAAGGCATCAGCCTACGAGCAGTACTTC.

This sequence joins TRBV4-1 and TRBJ2-2, with 10 bases that match TRBD2. The V gene end was trimmed by 1 base and the J gene end by 4 bases; junction bases not matched to a gene: 6. CDR1 is MGHRA, CDR2 YSYEKL, per germline. There are 17 residues in the CDR3. The CDR3 region has the DNA TGCGCCAGCAGCCAAGCCTTAGCGGGGGGTGGCACCGGGGAGCTGTTTTTT. Its protein is CASSQALAGGGTGELFF.

In DNA form, the CDR3 reads TGTGCCAGTAGTGTCACAAGGACAGGGAAGATGGCAGATACGCAGTATTTT. Residues: CASSVTRTGKMADTQYF. The V and J genes are TRBV19 and TRBJ2-3; TRBD1 agrees at 8 bases. CDR3 length: 17 residues. Germline-derived CDR1 and CDR2 are LNHDA and SQIVND (reference sequence). Unmatched junction bases numbered 14, after V lost 5 bases and J lost 4 bases.

The V call is TRBV10-3, the J call TRBJ2-7, with 10 bases that match TRBD1. V was pared by 11 bases and J by 6 bases, with 7 bases of the junction left unmatched. CDR1 and CDR2 (germline): ENHRY, SYGVKD. This CDR3 is 12 amino acids long. CDR3 nucleotides: TGTGCCTTGATGACAGGGGGCGGCGAGCAGTACTTC. It is translated as CALMTGGGEQYF.

This chain joins TRBV11-2 and TRBJ1-1; 8 bases align to TRBD1. CDR1 is SGHAT and CDR2 is FQNNGV in the germline V gene. Trimming at V came to 0 bases and at J to 6 bases, leaving 3 bases not matched to a gene. The CDR3 has 14 residues. The DNA of the CDR3 is TGTGCCAGCAGCTTAGATGCACAGGGGGCTGAAGCTTTCTTT. Residues: CASSLDAQGAEAFF.

CDR3 protein: CASSAQGTSGLNTGELFF. The CDR3 DNA reads as TGTGCCAGCAGTGCCCAGGGGACTAGCGGACTGAACACCGGGGAGCTGTTTTTT. The V gene is TRBV2, the J gene TRBJ2-2; 11 bases are shared with TRBD2. Germline CDR1 SNHLY, CDR2 FYNNEI. CDR3 size: 18 residues. The V gene end was trimmed by 4 bases and the J gene end by 1 base; junction bases not matched to a gene: 8.

The rearrangement joins TRBV28 to TRBJ1-5, with D perhaps matching TRBD1 (6 bases). V shed 7 bases and J shed 4 bases, with 11 bases lying between them. CDR3 length: 13 residues. CDR1 is MDHEN, CDR2 SYDVKM, per germline. The CDR3 spells CASTSQGNQPQHF. CDR3 nucleotides: TGTGCCAGCACTAGTCAGGGGAATCAGCCCCAGCATTTT.

This sequence joins TRBV6-5 and TRBJ2-6; 7 bases map to TRBD1. Germline CDR1 and CDR2: MNHEY and SVGAGI. CDR3 size: 15 residues. V was pared by 6 bases and J by 2 bases, with 4 bases of the junction left unmatched. For the CDR3, the DNA is TGTGCCAGCAGCAAAGACAGGGCTGGGGCCAACGTCCTGACTTTC. This gives the protein CASSKDRAGANVLTF.

This clone was seen just once. The V call is TRBV2, the J call TRBJ2-6; 7 positions agree with TRBD1. V was pared by 5 bases and J by 3 bases, with 1 base of the junction left unmatched. The CDR3 has 14 residues. Germline V gives CDR1 SNHLY, CDR2 FYNNEI. For the CDR3, the DNA is TGTGCCAGCAGTACAGGGGTTGGGGCCAACGTCCTGACTTTC. It encodes CASSTGVGANVLTF.

This chain joins TRBV4-2 and TRBJ2-1; 9 bases map to TRBD1. CDR3 length: 16 amino acids. The V gene end was trimmed by 1 base and the J gene end by 8 bases; junction bases not matched to a gene: 9. Germline assignment: CDR1 LGHNA and CDR2 YNFKEQ. As DNA, the CDR3 is TGTGCCAGCAGCCAAGGCCACAGGGGGCTGTTGGATGAGCAGTTCTTC. Protein sequence: CASSQGHRGLLDEQFF.

CDR3 in amino acids: CASSQVFLDGYTF. CDR3 sequence (DNA): TGTGCCAGCAGCCAAGTGTTTCTGGATGGCTACACCTTC. This chain connects TRBV14 to TRBJ1-2; D is unresolved. Per germline, CDR1 SGHDN and CDR2 FVKESK. Trimming left V 1 base short and J 6 bases short, with 9 bases between. The CDR3 spans 13 residues.

Written as DNA, the CDR3 is TGTGCCAACTGCCCGCATCACCGGGACAGGCGCTACGAGCAGTACTTC. Its protein is CANCPHHRDRRYEQYF. V is TRBV28 and J is TRBJ2-7; 8 bases match TRBD1. CDR1 MDHEN and CDR2 SYDVKM come from the germline V gene. This CDR3 has 16 amino acids. Trimming at V came to 10 bases and at J to 3 bases, leaving 17 bases not matched to a gene.

V and J are TRBV5-4 and TRBJ2-3; D ambiguous. Germline V lookup: CDR1 SGHNT, CDR2 YYREEE (reference sequence). The CDR3 has 14 amino acids. V dropped 5 bases and J dropped 1 base, with 11 bases sitting between them. CDR3 nucleotides: TGTGCCAGCAGGGATGGCCAGGGCACAGATACGCAGTATTTT. Amino acid sequence: CASRDGQGTDTQYF. Drawing the rest from reference TRBV5-4 and TRBJ2-3, the complete variable domain is ETGVTQSPTHLIKTRGQQVTLRCSSQSGHNTVSWYQQALGQGPQFIFQYYREEENGRGNFPPRFSGLQFPNYSSELNVNALELDDSALYLCASRDGQGTDTQYFGPGTRLTVL.

The genes are TRBV6-5 and TRBJ1-2; D unclear. The CDR3 has 13 amino acids. Germline V gene sequence: CDR1 MNHEY, CDR2 SVGAGI. V gave up 2 bases and J gave up 2 bases, with 6 bases separating them. The CDR3 reads CASSYEGNYGYTF. The CDR3, as DNA: TGTGCCAGCAGTTACGAGGGAAACTATGGCTACACCTTC.

The chain employs TRBV21-1 and TRBJ2-5; TRBD2 was called by the table and not checked on the DNA. TRBV21-1 is deemed a pseudogene. The length of the CDR3 is 17 residues. The CDR3 reads CASSPSLGTSGQETQYF. The CDR3, as DNA: TGTGCCAGCAGCCCCAGCCTTGGGACTAGCGGGCAAGAGACCCAGTACTTC.

This clone was counted a single time. This chain uses TRBV6-6 with TRBJ2-5, with 7 bases identical to TRBD1. The CDR3 sequence is 16 residues long. Germline CDR1 MNHNY, CDR2 SVGAGI (reference sequence). V lost 4 bases and J lost 3; bases outside the gene matches: 11. The CDR3 here is CASSSRQGLGKETQYF. The CDR3, as DNA: TGTGCCAGCAGTTCCCGACAGGGTTTGGGAAAAGAGACCCAGTACTTC.

The V and J genes are TRBV28 and TRBJ1-2, with D possibly TRBD1 on 5 matching bases. The germline V gene encodes CDR1 MDHEN and CDR2 SYDVKM. The CDR3 loop spans 14 amino acids. The V gene lost 3 bases and the J gene lost 6 bases, with 14 bases spanning the gap. CDR3 nucleotide sequence: TGTGCCAGCAGTTTCCAGGGCGGGACCGATGGCTACACCTTC. Amino acids: CASSFQGGTDGYTF.